This T cell receptor (beta chain) was recovered during a study of molecular identifiers for immune sequencing clone quantification. The table lists this clonotype with many counts. Its antigen is currently unknown. TCRdb passed the PCR reads through MiXCR, listing each CDR3 protein once. The sample holds some 8,500 distinct CDR3 sequences, 13% to 15% seen once. V lost 4 bases and J lost 16; bases outside the gene matches: 12. The CDR3 has 13 residues. The germline CDR1 and CDR2 sequences are LNHDA and SQIVND (reference sequence). The sorting of naive CD8 T cells used the CD8+CD4-CCR7+CD45RA+ phenotype. Study results and limitations: Clones above 20 RNA copies contained over 97% of effector molecules and under 1% of naive molecules.

The chain is built from TRBV19 and TRBJ2-1; 8 bases are shared with TRBD1. Sequencing used naive CD8+ T cells from blood, with Jurkat cell RNA spiked in. Specified subset: FACS-sorted CD8+CD4-CCR7+CD45RA+ naive T cells. The sequence was collected from a human donor in good health. Some libraries in this study had Jurkat cell RNA spiked in. CDR3 in DNA: TGTGCCAGTAGTACACGACAGGGGCGGAGCGTTTTCTTC. Its protein product is CASSTRQGRSVFF.